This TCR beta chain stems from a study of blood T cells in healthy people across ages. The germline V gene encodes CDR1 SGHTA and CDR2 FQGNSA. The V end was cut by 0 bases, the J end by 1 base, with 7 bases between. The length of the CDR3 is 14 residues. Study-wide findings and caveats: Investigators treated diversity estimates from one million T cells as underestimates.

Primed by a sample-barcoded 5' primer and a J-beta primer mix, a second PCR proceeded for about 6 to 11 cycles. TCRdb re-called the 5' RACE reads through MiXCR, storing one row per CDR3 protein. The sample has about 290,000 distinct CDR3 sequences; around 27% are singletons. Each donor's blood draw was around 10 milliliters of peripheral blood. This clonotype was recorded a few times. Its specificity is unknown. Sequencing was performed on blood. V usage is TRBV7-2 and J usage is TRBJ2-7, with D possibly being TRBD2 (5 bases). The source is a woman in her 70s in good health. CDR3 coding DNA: TGTGCCAGCAGCTTAGCGTGGAGGTCCTACGAGCAGTACTTC. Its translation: CASSLAWRSYEQYF. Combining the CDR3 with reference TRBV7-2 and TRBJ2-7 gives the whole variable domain GAGVSQSPSNKVTEKGKDVELRCDPISGHTALYWYRQSLGQGLEFLIYFQGNSAPDKSGLPSDRFSAERTGGSVSTLTIQRTQQEDSAVYLCASSLAWRSYEQYFGPGTRLTVT.